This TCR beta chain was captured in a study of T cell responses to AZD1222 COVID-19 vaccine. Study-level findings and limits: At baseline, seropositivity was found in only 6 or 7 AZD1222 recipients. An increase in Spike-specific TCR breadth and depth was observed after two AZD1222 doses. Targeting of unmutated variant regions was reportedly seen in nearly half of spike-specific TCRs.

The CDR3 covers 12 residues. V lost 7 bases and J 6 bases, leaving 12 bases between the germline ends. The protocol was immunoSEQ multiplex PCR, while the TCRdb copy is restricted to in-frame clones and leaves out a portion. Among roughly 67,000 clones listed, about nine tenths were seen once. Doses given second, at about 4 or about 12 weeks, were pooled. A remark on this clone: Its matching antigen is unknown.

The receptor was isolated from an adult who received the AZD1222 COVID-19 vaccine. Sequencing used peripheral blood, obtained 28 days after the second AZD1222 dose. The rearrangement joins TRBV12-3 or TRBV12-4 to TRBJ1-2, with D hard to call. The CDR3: CASTRTGDGYTF. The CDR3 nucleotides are TGTGCCAGCACCCGGACCGGAGATGGCTACACCTTC.